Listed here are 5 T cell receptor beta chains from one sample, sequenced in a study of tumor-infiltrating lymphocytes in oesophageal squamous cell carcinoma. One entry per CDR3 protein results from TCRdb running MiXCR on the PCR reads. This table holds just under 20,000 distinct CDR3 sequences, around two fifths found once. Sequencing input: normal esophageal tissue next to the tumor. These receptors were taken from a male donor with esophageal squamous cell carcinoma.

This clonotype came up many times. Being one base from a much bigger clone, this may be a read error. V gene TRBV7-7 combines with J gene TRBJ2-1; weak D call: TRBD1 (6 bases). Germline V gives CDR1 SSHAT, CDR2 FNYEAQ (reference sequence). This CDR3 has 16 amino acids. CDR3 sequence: CASSLPHRVGAYEQFF. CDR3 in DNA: TGTGCTAGCAGCTTACCACACAGGGTCGGAGCCTACGAGCAGTTCTTC.

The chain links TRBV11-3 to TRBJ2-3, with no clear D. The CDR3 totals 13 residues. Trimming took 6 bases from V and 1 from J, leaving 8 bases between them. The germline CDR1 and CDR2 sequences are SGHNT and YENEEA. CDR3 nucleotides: TGTGCCAGCAGTTCCCCCCGCACAGATACGCAGTATTTT. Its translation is CASSSPRTDTQYF.

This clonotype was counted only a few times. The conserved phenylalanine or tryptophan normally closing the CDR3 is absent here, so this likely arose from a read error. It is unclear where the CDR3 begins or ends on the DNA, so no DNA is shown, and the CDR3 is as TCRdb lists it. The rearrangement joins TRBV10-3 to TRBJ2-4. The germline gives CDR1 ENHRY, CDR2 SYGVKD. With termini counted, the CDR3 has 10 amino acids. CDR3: CAISESRQRL.

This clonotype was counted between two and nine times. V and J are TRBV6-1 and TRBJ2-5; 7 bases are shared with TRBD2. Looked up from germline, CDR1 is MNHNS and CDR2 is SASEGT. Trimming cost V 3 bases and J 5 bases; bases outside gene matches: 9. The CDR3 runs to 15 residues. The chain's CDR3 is CASSDPWGGKETQYF. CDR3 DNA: TGTGCCAGCAGTGACCCCTGGGGGGGGAAGGAGACCCAGTACTTC.

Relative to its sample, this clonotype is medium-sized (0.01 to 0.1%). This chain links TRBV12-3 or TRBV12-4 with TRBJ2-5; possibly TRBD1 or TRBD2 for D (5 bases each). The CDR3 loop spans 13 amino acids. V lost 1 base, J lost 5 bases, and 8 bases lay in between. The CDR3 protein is CASSLEEGETQYF. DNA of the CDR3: TGTGCCAGCAGTTTAGAAGAGGGGGAGACCCAGTACTTC.